Described below is a single T cell receptor (beta chain) sequence and its context. The antigen is not known. These data belong to a study of radiotherapy plus CTLA-4 blockade in lung cancer. Study-wide background: Objective responses occurred in about 18% of patients; about 32% had disease control.

CDR1 is MGHRA and CDR2 is YSYEKL in the germline V gene. V was clipped by 0 bases and J by 3 bases, with 13 bases between them. This CDR3 region has 16 residues. Study-level findings and limits: Peripheral blood showed expansion of tumor-derived TCR clones after radiotherapy and ipilimumab. Among reported predictors of response, early blood T cell clone dynamics with interferon-beta performed best.

Data came from immunoSEQ multiplex PCR; TCRdb stores just in-frame clones and leaves some out. The sample comprises about 73,000 clones, roughly 91% of which are singletons, and 35% to 50% rests with the top ten. CTLA-4 blockade with ipilimumab, together with focal radiation, was given to patients with chemo-refractory metastatic non-small-cell lung cancer. Here the sequenced sample was peripheral blood, taken from a patient treated with radiotherapy plus ipilimumab. The rearrangement links TRBV4-1 to TRBJ2-3; either TRBD1 or TRBD2 may supply D (5 bases each). This clonotype originated in a human donor with non-small cell lung cancer that progressed on radiotherapy plus ipilimumab. The CDR3 sequence: CASSQDWQGGTDTQYF. In nucleotides, the CDR3 is TGCGCCAGCAGCCAAGATTGGCAGGGCGGGACAGATACGCAGTATTTT.